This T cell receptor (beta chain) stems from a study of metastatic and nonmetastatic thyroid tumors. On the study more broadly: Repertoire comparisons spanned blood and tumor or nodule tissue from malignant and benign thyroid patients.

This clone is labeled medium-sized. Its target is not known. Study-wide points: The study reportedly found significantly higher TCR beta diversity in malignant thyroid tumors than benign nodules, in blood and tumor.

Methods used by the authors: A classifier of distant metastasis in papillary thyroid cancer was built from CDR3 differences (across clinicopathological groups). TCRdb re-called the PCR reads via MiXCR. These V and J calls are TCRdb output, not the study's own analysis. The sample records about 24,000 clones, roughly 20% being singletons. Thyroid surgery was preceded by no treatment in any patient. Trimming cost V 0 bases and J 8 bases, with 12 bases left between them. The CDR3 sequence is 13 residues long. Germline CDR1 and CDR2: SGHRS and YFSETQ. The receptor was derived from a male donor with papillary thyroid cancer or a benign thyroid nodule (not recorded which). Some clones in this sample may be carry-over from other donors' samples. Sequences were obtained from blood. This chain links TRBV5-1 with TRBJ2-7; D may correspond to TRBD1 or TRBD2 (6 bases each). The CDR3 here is CASSLDSGDKQYF. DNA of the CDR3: TGCGCCAGCAGCTTGGATTCGGGGGACAAGCAGTACTTC.